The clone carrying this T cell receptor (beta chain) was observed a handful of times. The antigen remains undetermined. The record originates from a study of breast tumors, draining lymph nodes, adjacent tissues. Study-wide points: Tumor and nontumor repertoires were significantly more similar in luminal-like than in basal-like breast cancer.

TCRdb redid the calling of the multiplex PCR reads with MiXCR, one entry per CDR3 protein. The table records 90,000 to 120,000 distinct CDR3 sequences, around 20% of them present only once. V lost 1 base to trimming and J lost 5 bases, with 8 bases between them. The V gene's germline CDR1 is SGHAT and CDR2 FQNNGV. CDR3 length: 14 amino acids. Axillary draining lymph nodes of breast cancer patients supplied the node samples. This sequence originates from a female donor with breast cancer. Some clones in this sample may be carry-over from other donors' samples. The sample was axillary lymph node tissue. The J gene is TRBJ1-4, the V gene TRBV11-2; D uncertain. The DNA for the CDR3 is TGTGCCAGCAGCTTAGGAGTCGGGAATGAAAAACTGTTTTTT. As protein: CASSLGVGNEKLFF.